Listed below are T cell receptor beta chains from one sample, sequenced in a study of shared clonotypes between healthy human individuals. Assay: immunoSEQ multiplex PCR; the TCRdb copy retains only in-frame clones and omits some. The sample consists of roughly 1,800,000 clones, around 96% of them appearing once. The sequenced material came from naive CD8+ T cells sorted from blood. The receptors stem from a man in his late teens or twenties in good health. Each CDR3 is given without its conserved first and last residue.

V,J,CDR3
TRBV29-1,TRBJ1-1,SVAPRGKSSEAF
TRBV6-6,TRBJ2-3,ASLSGTAPAQY
TRBV9,TRBJ2-7,ASSPTLAHEQY
TRBV10-2,TRBJ1-2,ASSESYRDYGYT
TRBV28,TRBJ2-1,ASSLGSNEQF
TRBV6-5,TRBJ2-7,ASNEGHPYEQY
TRBV27,TRBJ2-3,ASSLGQGLTDTQY
TRBV7-9,TRBJ2-1,ASSARQGSYNEQF
TRBV7-9,TRBJ2-7,ASSEDSSYEQY
TRBV27,TRBJ1-2,ASRDTGLNYGYT
TRBV11-3,TRBJ2-7,ASSSGTDSYEQY
TRBV7-2,TRBJ1-2,ASSLVPGDGYT
TRBV19,TRBJ2-2,ASSMLGAGELF
TRBV9,TRBJ1-4,ASSVGGTTNEKLF
TRBV6-1,TRBJ1-5,ASSDWTGNQPQH
TRBV29-1,TRBJ2-5,SVNKGGETQY
TRBV29-1,TRBJ2-7,SVEENYEQY
TRBV28,TRBJ2-2,ASSLWGESGELF
TRBV6-5,TRBJ2-5,ASSLSGEETQY
TRBV13,TRBJ2-1,ASSNWTEQGDEQF
TRBV2,TRBJ1-6,ASDDSTLSSYNSPLH
TRBV7-9,TRBJ1-2,ASSPSDGSNYGYT
TRBV6-1,TRBJ1-5,ASSEDRGGYSNQPQH
TRBV5-1,TRBJ1-1,ASRYSTGIAEAF
TRBV5-6,TRBJ2-5,ASSLAKSYPLQETQY
TRBV10-3,TRBJ2-1,AISLSGISSYNEQF
TRBV19,TRBJ2-5,ASSIGWKETQY
TRBV19,TRBJ2-5,ASSRNQDETQY
TRBV4-1,TRBJ2-3,ASSQGWQGLFTDTQY
TRBV28,TRBJ2-1,ASIQTGGDEQF
TRBV6-5,TRBJ2-5,ASSTDQETQY
TRBV5-7,TRBJ1-5,ASNIRDSPQPQH
TRBV30,TRBJ1-1,AWSGFLRRDTSTEAF
TRBV4-1,TRBJ2-1,ASSLTGGWMNEQF
TRBV27,TRBJ1-1,ASGFTGGTEAF
TRBV7-6,TRBJ1-2,ASSPGGSNYGYT
TRBV2,TRBJ2-7,ASTGSNYEQY
TRBV29-1,TRBJ1-2,SVLDGPQGSLYGYT
TRBV27,TRBJ1-5,ASSLLVGQPQH
TRBV5-5,TRBJ1-2,ASSLGKGAAGHGYT
TRBV14,TRBJ1-2,ASSQEKTPRVWGYT
TRBV27,TRBJ1-5,ASSSALWHQPQH